This TCR beta chain was obtained from a study of circulating CD8 cells and anti-PD-1 response in melanoma. Study details: Patients received intravenous nivolumab, 3 mg/kg, every 2 weeks. Findings and caveats of the study: At M1, fewer than 7% of TRB clonotypes appeared in multiple subsets.

This clonotype is classed as medium-sized. Antigen unknown. Four subsets defined by PD-1 and/or TIGIT were sorted from live CD3+CD8+TCRalphabeta+ cells. The V gene lost 6 bases and the J gene lost 5 bases, with 28 bases spanning the gap. Germline V gene lookup returns CDR1 MDHEN and CDR2 SYDVKM. There are 18 residues in the CDR3. TCR libraries were prepared from 15 ng of total RNA with the QIAseq Immune Repertoire TCR panel. Each CDR3 protein gets one entry after TCRdb re-called the reads with MiXCR. The sample yields approximately 350 distinct CDR3 sequences, around 8.2% seen once. The specimen was CD8+ T cells from PBMCs, collected at baseline or after one month of anti-PD-1 therapy (not recorded which). This TCR came from a human donor with melanoma. V usage is TRBV28 and J usage is TRBJ1-2, with unresolved D. CDR3 region: CASRPLLFGGYGVYGYTF. The CDR3 DNA reads TGTGCCAGCAGGCCCCTTCTTTTCGGAGGGTATGGGGTGTATGGCTACACCTTC.